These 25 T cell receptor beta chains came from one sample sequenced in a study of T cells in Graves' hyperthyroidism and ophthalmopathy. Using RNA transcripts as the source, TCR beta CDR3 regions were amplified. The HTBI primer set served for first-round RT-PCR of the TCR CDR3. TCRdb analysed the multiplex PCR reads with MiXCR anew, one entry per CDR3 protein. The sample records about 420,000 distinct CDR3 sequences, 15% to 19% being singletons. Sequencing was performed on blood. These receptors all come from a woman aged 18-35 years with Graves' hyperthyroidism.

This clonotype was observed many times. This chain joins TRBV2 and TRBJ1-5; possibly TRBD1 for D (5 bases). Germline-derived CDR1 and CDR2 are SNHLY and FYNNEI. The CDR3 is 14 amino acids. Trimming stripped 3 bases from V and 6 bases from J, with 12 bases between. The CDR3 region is CASSEHTGGQPQHF. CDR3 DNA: TGTGCCAGCAGTGAGCACACCGGGGGTCAGCCCCAGCATTTT.

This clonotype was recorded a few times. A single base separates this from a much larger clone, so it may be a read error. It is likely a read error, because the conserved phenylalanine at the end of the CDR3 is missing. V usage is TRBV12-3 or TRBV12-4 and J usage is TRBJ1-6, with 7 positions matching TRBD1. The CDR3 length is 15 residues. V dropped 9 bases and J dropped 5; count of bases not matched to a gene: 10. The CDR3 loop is CASRRRQGDNSPLHL. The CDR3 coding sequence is TGTGCCAGTCGTAGAAGACAGGGTGATAATTCACCCCTCCACCTT.

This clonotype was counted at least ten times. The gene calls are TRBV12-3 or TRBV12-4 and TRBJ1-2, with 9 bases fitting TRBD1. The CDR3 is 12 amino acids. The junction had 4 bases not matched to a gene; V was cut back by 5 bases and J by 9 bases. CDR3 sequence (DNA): TGTGCCAGCAGTCCAGGACAGGGGAGCTACACCTTC. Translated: CASSPGQGSYTF.

The CDR3 nucleotides are TGCAGTGCTAGAGCCGGGACAGGGGGACCCGGGGAGCTGTTTTTT. Protein: CSARAGTGGPGELFF. The chain uses TRBV20-1 and TRBJ2-2; the match to TRBD1 covers 11 bases. This CDR3 spans 15 amino acids. Per germline, CDR1 DFQATT and CDR2 SNEGSKA (reference sequence). V shed 1 base, J shed 6 bases, and the junction held 4 bases outside the gene matches.

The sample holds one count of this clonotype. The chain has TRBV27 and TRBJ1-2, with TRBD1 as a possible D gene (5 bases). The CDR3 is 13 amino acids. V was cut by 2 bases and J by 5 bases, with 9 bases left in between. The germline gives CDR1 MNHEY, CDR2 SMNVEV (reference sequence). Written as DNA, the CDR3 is TGTGCCAGCAGTTTACTGCCAGGGTATGGCTACACCTTC. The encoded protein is CASSLLPGYGYTF.

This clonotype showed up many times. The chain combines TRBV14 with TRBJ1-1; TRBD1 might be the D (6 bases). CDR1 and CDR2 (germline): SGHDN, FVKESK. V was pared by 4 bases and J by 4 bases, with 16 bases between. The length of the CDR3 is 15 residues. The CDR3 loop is CASSPLGGGGTEAFF. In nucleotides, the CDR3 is TGTGCCAGCAGCCCCCTCGGAGGGGGAGGCACTGAAGCTTTCTTT.

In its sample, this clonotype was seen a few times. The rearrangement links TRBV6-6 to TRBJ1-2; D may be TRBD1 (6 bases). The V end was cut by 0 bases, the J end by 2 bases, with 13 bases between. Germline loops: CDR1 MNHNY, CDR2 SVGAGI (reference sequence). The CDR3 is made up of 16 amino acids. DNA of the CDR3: TGTGCCAGCAGTTACTCCGGGACACCGGAAAACTATGGCTACACCTTC. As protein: CASSYSGTPENYGYTF.

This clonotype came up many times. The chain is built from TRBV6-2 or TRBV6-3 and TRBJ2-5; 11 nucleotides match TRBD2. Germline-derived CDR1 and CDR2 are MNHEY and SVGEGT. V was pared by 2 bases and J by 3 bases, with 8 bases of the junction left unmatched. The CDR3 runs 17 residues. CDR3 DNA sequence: TGTGCCAGCAGTTACCCCCCTAGCGGGGGGCTAGAAGAGACCCAGTACTTC. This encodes CASSYPPSGGLEETQYF.

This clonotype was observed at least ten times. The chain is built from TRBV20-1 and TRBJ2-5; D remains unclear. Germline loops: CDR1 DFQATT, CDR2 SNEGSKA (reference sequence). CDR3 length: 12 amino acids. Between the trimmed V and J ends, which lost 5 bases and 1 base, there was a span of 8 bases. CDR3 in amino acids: CSASWTQETQYF. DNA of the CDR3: TGCAGTGCTTCATGGACCCAAGAGACCCAGTACTTC.

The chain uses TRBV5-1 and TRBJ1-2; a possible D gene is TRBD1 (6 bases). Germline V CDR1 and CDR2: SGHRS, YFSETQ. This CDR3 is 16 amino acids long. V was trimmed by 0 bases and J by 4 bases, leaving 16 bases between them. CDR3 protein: CASSLGFLGAIYGYTF. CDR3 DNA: TGCGCCAGCAGCTTGGGGTTTCTGGGGGCGATCTATGGCTACACCTTC.

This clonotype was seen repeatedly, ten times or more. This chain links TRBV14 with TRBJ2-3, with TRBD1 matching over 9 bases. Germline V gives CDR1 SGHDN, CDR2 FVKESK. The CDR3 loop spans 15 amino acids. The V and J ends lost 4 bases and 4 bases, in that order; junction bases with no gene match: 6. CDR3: CASSRGQGQSDTQYF. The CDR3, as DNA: TGTGCCAGCAGCCGCGGACAGGGGCAATCAGATACGCAGTATTTT.

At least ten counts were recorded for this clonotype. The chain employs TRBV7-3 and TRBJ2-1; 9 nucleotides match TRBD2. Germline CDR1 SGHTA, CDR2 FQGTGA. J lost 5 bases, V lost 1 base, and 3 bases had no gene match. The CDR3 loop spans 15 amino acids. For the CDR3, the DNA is TGTGCCAGCAGCTTAATGGCGGGAGGGAACAATGAGCAGTTCTTC. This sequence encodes CASSLMAGGNNEQFF. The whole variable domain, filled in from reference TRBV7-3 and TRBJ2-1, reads GAGVSQTPSNKVTEKGKYVELRCDPISGHTALYWYRQSLGQGPEFLIYFQGTGAADDSGLPNDRFFAVRPEGSVSTLKIQRTERGDSAVYLCASSLMAGGNNEQFFGPGTRLTVL.

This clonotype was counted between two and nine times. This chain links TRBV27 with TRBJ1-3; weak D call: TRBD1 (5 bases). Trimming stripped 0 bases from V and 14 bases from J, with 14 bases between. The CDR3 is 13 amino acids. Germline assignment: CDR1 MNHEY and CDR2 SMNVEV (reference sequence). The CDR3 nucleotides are TGTGCCAGCAGTTTATCGGGGCAGGCGTCTTTATATTTT. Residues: CASSLSGQASLYF.

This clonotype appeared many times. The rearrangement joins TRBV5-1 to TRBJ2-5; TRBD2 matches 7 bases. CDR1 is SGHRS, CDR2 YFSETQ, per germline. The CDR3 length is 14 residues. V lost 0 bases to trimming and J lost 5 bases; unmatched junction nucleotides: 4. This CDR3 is CASSLGVSGETQYF. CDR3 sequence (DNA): TGCGCCAGCAGCTTGGGGGTTAGCGGGGAGACCCAGTACTTC.

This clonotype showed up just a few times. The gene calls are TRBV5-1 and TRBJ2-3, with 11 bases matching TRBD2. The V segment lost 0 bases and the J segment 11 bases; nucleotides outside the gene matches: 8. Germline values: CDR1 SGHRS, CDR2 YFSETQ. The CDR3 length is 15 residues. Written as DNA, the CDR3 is TGCGCCAGCAGCTTGGGTAGCGGGGGGGCTTATGGGCAGTATTTT. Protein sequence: CASSLGSGGAYGQYF.

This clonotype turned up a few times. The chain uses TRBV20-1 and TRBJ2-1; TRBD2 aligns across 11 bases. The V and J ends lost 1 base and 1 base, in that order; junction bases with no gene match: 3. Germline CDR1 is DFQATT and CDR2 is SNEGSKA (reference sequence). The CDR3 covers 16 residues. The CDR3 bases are TGCAGTGCTAGAGGGACTAGCGGGTGGTCCTACAATGAGCAGTTCTTC. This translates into CSARGTSGWSYNEQFF.

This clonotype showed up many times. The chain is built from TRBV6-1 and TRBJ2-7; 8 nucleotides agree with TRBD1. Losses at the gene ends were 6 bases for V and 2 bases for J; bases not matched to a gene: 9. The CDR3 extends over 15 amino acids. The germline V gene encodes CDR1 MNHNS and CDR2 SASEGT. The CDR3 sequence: CASRQWTGSAYEQYF. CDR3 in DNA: TGTGCCAGCAGACAATGGACAGGGTCGGCCTACGAGCAGTACTTC.

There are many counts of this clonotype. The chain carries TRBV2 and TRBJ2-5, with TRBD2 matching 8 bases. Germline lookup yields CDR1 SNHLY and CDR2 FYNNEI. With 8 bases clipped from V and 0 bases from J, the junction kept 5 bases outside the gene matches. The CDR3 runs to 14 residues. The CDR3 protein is CASDFSGNQETQYF. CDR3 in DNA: TGTGCCAGCGACTTTAGCGGGAACCAAGAGACCCAGTACTTC. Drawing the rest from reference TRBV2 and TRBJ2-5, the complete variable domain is EPEVTQTPSHQVTQMGQEVILRCVPISNHLYFYWYRQILGQKVEFLVSFYNNEISEKSEIFDDQFSVERPDGSNFTLKIRSTKLEDSAMYFCASDFSGNQETQYFGPGTRLLVL.

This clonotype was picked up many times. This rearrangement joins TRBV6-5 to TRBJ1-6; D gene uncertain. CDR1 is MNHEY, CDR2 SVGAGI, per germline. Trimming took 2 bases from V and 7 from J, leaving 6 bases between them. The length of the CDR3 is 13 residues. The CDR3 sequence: CASSYGENSPLHF. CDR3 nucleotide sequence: TGTGCCAGCAGTTACGGGGAGAATTCACCCCTCCACTTT.

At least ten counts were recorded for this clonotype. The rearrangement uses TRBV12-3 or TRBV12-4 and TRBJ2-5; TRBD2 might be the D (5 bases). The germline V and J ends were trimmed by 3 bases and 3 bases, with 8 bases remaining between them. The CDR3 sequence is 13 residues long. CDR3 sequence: CASSFSGEETQYF. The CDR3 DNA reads TGTGCCAGCAGTTTTTCCGGGGAAGAGACCCAGTACTTC.

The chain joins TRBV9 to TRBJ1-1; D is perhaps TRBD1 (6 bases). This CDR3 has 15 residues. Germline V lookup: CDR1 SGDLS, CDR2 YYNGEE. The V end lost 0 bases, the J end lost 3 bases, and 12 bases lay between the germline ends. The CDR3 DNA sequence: TGTGCCAGCAGCGTAGAGGGGGGGGGGTACACTGAAGCTTTCTTT. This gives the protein CASSVEGGGYTEAFF.

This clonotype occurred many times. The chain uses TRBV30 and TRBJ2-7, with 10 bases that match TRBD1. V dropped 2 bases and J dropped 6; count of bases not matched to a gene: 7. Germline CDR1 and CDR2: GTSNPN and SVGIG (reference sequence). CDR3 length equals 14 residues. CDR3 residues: CAWSSGQGEVEQYF. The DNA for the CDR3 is TGTGCCTGGAGTTCAGGACAGGGGGAGGTCGAGCAGTACTTC.

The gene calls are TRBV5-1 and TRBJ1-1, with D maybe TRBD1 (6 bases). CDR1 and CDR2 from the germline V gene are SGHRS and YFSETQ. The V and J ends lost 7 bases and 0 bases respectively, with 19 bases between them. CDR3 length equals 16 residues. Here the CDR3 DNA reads TGCGCCAGCGGGGGGAGCGGGGGCGACTTGAACACTGAAGCTTTCTTT. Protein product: CASGGSGGDLNTEAFF.

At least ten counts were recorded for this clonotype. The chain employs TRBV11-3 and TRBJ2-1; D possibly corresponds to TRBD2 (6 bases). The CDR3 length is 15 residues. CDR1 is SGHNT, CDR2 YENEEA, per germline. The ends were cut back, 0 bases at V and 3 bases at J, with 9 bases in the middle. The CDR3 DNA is TGTGCCAGCAGCTTAGAGGGGGGTCTCTACAATGAGCAGTTCTTC. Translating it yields CASSLEGGLYNEQFF. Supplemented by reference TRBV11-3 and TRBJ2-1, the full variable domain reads EAGVVQSPRYKIIEKKQPVAFWCNPISGHNTLYWYLQNLGQGPELLIRYENEEAVDDSQLPKDRFSAERLKGVDSTLKIQPAELGDSAVYLCASSLEGGLYNEQFFGPGTRLTVL.

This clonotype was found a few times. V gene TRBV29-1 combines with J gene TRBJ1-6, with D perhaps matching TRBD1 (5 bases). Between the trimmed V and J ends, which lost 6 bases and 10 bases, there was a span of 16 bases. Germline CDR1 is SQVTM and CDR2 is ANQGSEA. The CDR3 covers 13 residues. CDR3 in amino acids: CSVGTDLWSPLHF. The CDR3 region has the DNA TGCAGCGTCGGGACCGATCTTTGGTCACCCCTCCACTTT.